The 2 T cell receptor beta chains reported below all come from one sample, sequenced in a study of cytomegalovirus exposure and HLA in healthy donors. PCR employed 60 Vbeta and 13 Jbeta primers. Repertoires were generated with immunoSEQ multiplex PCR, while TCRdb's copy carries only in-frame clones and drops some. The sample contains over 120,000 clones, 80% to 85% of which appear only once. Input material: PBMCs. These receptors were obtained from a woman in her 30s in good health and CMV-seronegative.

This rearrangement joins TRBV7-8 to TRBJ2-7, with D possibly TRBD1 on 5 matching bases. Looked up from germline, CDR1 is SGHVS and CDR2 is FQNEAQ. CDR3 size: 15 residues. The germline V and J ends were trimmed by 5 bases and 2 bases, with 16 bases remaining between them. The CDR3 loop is CASSPDAGLAYEQYF. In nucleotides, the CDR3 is TGTGCCAGCAGCCCCGACGCAGGGTTAGCCTACGAGCAGTACTTC.

The CDR3 nucleotides are TGTGCCAGCAGGAGAGCGGGACAGGGAAACACTGAAGCTTTCTTT. As protein: CASRRAGQGNTEAFF. This chain connects TRBV6-4 to TRBJ1-1; 9 nucleotides match TRBD1. The V gene end was trimmed by 6 bases and the J gene end by 2 bases; junction bases not matched to a gene: 7. The CDR3 covers 15 residues. Germline CDR1 and CDR2: MRHNA and SNTAGT.